Presented here are 10 T cell receptor beta chains from one specimen sequenced in a study of metastatic and nonmetastatic thyroid tumors (TCRdb year 2020). The library was obtained by PCR. Sequencing relied on an Illumina HiSeq 4000. Through fastp at Q25 and MiXCR, TCRdb rebuilt clones from the public reads, retaining in-frame beta chains. The sample table contains over 15,000 clones; only one count was recorded for more than 10% of them. Approximately 30% of the sample is taken by the ten largest. No treatment had been received by any patient before thyroid surgery. Sequencing was done on a sample of blood. The receptors were gathered from a female donor with papillary thyroid cancer or a benign thyroid nodule (not recorded which). Some clones in this sample may be carry-over from other donors' samples.

By share of the sample, this clone is medium-sized (0.01 to 0.1%). This chain joins TRBV6-1 and TRBJ1-5, with unresolved D. CDR1 and CDR2 from the germline V gene are MNHNS and SASEGT. The CDR3 runs to 10 residues. V dropped 8 bases and J dropped 6 bases, with 5 bases sitting between them. The CDR3 coding sequence is TGTGCCAGCGGAGTTCAGCCCCAGCATTTT. As protein: CASGVQPQHF.

Many counts were recorded for this clone. The J gene is TRBJ1-4, the V gene TRBV19, with 10 nucleotides matching TRBD1. Germline CDR1 is LNHDA and CDR2 is SQIVND (reference sequence). The J segment lost 8 bases and the V segment lost 9 bases, leaving 6 bases of the junction unmatched. This CDR3 spans 13 amino acids. The CDR3 DNA reads as TGTGCCAGCGGACAGGGGGGAAGAGAAAAACTGTTTTTT. It codes for CASGQGGREKLFF.

This clone was counted at least ten times. A read error may produce the germline difference seen at one junction end. The sample contains more than one DNA sequence encoding this CDR3. The chain couples TRBV18 to TRBJ2-4; possibly TRBD1 for D (6 bases). Germline loops: CDR1 KGHSH, CDR2 LQKENI. The CDR3 runs 13 residues. The DNA for the CDR3 is TGTGCCAGCTCACCAGGGGGCAAAAACATTCAGTATTTC. Translation: CASSPGGKNIQYF.

This clone has at least ten counts. The V and J genes are TRBV20-1 and TRBJ2-1; 10 nucleotides match TRBD2. V was clipped by 1 base and J by 6 bases; unmatched bases: 3. Per the germline V gene, CDR1 is DFQATT and CDR2 is SNEGSKA (reference sequence). The CDR3 extends over 14 amino acids. The CDR3 sequence is CSARVLAGSNEQFF. CDR3 in DNA: TGCAGTGCTAGAGTACTAGCGGGGTCCAATGAGCAGTTCTTC.

This chain connects TRBV20-1 to TRBJ2-3; 9 nucleotides align to TRBD2. The V segment lost 3 bases and the J segment 6 bases; nucleotides outside the gene matches: 10. The CDR3 length is 15 residues. CDR1 is DFQATT and CDR2 is SNEGSKA in the germline V gene (reference sequence). This CDR3 is CSARQRGALRDTQYF. CDR3 nucleotide sequence: TGCAGTGCTAGGCAGCGGGGGGCCCTTCGGGATACGCAGTATTTT.

This clone was detected ten times or more. The chain uses TRBV20-1 and TRBJ2-7; D not resolved. Trimming stripped 2 bases from V and 3 bases from J, with 5 bases between. Germline V CDR1 and CDR2: DFQATT, SNEGSKA (reference sequence). The CDR3 extends over 11 amino acids. CDR3 coding DNA: TGCAGTGCTAGACTCGGCTACGAGCAGTACTTC. Translation: CSARLGYEQYF.

This clone has ten or more counts. The J gene is TRBJ2-5, the V gene TRBV7-9, with 7 bases matching TRBD1. The CDR3 runs 15 residues. Germline V gene lookup returns CDR1 SEHNR and CDR2 FQNEAQ (reference sequence). The ends lost 0 bases at V and 1 base at J; junction bases unmatched: 2. The CDR3 nucleotides are TGTGCCAGCAGCTTAGCGTCAGGGGGCCAAGAGACCCAGTACTTC. This encodes CASSLASGGQETQYF.

This clone was recorded at least ten times. This may come from a read error, since a much larger clone is one base off. Other DNA sequences of this sample code for an identical CDR3. The V call is TRBV7-3, the J call TRBJ1-1; 8 nucleotides agree with TRBD1. J lost 10 bases, V lost 6 bases, and 10 bases had no gene match. The CDR3 contains 13 residues. Per the germline V gene, CDR1 is SGHTA and CDR2 is FQGTGA. The CDR3 here is CASRQEAGGLAFF. DNA of the CDR3: TGTGCCAGCAGGCAAGAAGCAGGGGGCCTAGCTTTCTTT. The variable domain in full, with the rest retrieved from reference TRBV7-3 and TRBJ1-1, is GAGVSQTPSNKVTEKGKYVELRCDPISGHTALYWYRQSLGQGPEFLIYFQGTGAADDSGLPNDRFFAVRPEGSVSTLKIQRTERGDSAVYLCASRQEAGGLAFFGQGTRLTVV.

This clone was counted many times. The V and J genes are TRBV25-1 and TRBJ2-5; perhaps D is TRBD1 or TRBD2 (5 bases each). The CDR3 loop spans 15 amino acids. With 4 bases removed from V and 3 bases from J, the gap between germline ends came to 15 bases. Germline CDR1 and CDR2: MGHDK and SYGVNS. CDR3 nucleotide sequence: TGTGCCAGCAGTGCCCCGGGGCCCTTAAAAGAGACCCAGTACTTC. Its translation: CASSAPGPLKETQYF.

This clone has ten or more counts. It may be a read error: a sequence one base away is much more abundant. V usage is TRBV30 and J usage is TRBJ2-7, with TRBD1 identical over 8 bases. Germline CDR1 GTSNPN, CDR2 SVGIG (reference sequence). This CDR3 spans 13 amino acids. CDR3 in amino acids: CAWGGQGLYGQYF. The CDR3 nucleotides read TGTGCCTGGGGTGGACAGGGACTGTACGGGCAGTACTTC.